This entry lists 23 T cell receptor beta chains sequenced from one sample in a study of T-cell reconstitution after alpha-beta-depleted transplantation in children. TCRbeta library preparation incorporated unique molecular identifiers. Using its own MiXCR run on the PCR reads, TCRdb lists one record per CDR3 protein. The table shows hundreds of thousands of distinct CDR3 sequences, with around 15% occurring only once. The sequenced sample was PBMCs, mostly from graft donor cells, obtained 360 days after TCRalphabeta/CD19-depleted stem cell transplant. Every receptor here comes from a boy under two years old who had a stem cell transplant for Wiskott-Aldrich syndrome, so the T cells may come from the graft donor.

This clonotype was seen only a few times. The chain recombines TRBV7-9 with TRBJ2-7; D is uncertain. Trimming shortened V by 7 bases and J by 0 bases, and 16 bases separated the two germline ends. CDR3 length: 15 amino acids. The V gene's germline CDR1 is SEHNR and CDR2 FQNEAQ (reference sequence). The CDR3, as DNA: TGTGCCAGCACCCTTACCCTGGCTTACTCCTACGAGCAGTACTTC. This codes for CASTLTLAYSYEQYF.

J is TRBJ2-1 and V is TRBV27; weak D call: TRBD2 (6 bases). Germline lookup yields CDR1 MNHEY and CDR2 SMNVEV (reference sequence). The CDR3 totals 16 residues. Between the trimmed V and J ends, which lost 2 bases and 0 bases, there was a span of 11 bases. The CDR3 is CASSLIAVSSYNEQFF. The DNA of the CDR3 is TGTGCCAGCAGTTTAATAGCGGTGAGCTCCTACAATGAGCAGTTCTTC.

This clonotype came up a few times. CDR3: CSAGTDSYEQYF. CDR3 DNA sequence: TGCAGCGCTGGGACAGACTCCTACGAGCAGTACTTC. This chain connects TRBV29-1 to TRBJ2-7; TRBD1 agrees at 7 bases. The germline V gene has CDR1 SQVTM and CDR2 ANQGSEA. The CDR3 runs 12 residues. After removal of 7 bases from V and 0 bases from J, the junction contained 3 bases not matched to a gene.

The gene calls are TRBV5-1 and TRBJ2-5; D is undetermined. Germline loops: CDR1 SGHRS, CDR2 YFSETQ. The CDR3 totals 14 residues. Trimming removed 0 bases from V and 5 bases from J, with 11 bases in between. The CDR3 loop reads CASSLAKFTETQYF. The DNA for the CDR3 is TGCGCCAGCAGCTTGGCCAAGTTTACCGAGACCCAGTACTTC.

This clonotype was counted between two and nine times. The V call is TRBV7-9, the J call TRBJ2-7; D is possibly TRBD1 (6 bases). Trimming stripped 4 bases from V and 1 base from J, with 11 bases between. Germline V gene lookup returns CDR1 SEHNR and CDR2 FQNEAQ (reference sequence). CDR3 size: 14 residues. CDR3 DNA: TGTGCCAGCAGCTACCGGGACAATTCCTACGAGCAGTACTTC. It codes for CASSYRDNSYEQYF. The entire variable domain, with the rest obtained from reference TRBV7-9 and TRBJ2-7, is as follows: DTGVSQNPRHKITKRGQNVTFRCDPISEHNRLYWYRQTLGQGPEFLTYFQNEAQLEKSRLLSDRFSAERPKGSFSTLEIQRTEQGDSAMYLCASSYRDNSYEQYFGPGTRLTVT.

Written as DNA, the CDR3 is TGTGCCAGCAGTCTGACCCCCCCTCCTAGCGGGAGGAGCACAGATACGCAGTATTTT. Translation: CASSLTPPPSGRSTDTQYF. The genes are TRBV27 and TRBJ2-3; 11 bases map to TRBD2. The junction had 13 bases not matched to a gene; V was cut back by 5 bases and J by 0 bases. Germline assignment: CDR1 MNHEY and CDR2 SMNVEV (reference sequence). The CDR3 spans 19 residues.

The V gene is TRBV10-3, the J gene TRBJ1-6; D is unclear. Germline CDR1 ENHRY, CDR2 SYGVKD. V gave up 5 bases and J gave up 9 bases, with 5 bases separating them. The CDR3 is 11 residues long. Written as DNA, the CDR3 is TGTGCCATCAGTCGGGTTTCACCCCTCCACTTT. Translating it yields CAISRVSPLHF.

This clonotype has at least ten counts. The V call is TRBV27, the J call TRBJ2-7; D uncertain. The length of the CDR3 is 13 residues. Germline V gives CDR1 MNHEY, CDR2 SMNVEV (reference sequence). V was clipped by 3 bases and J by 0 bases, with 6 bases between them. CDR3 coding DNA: TGTGCCAGCAGTTTTACGAGCTCCTACGAGCAGTACTTC. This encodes CASSFTSSYEQYF.

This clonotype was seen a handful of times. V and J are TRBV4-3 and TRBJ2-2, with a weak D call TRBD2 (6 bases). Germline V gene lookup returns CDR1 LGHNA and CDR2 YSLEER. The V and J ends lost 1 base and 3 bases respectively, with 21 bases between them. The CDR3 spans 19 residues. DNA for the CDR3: TGCGCCAGCAGCCAAGTCCGGCTTCGGCGGGAAGGTTACACCGGGGAGCTGTTTTTT. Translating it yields CASSQVRLRREGYTGELFF.

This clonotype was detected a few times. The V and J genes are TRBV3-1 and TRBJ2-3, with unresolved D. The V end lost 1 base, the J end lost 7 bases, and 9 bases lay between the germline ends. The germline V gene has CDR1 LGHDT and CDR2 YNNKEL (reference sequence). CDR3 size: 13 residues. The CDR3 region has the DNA TGTGCCAGCAGCCAAGGAGGAGAGAATACGCAGTATTTT. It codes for CASSQGGENTQYF.

DNA of the CDR3: TGTGCCAGCAGCCCCCCCAACAGGGGATCCTACAATGAGCAGTTCTTC. It specifies CASSPPNRGSYNEQFF. The chain carries TRBV7-9 and TRBJ2-1, with 7 bases matching TRBD1. Trimming cost V 5 bases and J 1 base; bases outside gene matches: 8. CDR3 length: 16 amino acids. The germline V gene has CDR1 SEHNR and CDR2 FQNEAQ (reference sequence).

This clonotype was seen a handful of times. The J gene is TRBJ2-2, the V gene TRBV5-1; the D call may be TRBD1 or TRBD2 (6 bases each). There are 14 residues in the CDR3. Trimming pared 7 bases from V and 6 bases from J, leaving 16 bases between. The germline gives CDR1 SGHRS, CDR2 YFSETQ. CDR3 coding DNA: TGCGCCAGCTCCCGAGAGGGGGGCCCCGGGGAGCTGTTTTTT. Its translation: CASSREGGPGELFF.

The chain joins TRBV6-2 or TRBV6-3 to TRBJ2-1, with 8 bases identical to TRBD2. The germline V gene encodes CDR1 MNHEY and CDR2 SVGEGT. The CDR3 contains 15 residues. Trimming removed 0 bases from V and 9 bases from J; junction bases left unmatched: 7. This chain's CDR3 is CASSYSGTSGTEQFF. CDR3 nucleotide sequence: TGTGCCAGCAGTTACTCCGGGACTAGTGGGACTGAGCAGTTCTTC.

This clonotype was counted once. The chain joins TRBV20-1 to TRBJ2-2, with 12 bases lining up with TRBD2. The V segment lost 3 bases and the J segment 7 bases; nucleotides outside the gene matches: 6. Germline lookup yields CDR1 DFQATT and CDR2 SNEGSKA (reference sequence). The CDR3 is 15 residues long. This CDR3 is CSARRLAGVGGELFF. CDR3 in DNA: TGCAGTGCTAGGCGACTAGCGGGAGTCGGCGGGGAGCTGTTTTTT.

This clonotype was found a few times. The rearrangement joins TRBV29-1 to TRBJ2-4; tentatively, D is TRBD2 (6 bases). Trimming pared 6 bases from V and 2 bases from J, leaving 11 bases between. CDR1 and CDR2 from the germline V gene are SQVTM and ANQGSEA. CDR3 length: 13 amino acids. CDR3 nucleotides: TGCAGCGTCGGGAGTCCTTCCAAAAACATTCAGTACTTC. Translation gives CSVGSPSKNIQYF.

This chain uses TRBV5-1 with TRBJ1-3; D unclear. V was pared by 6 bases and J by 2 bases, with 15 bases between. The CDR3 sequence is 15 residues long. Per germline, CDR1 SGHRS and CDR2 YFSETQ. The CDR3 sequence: CASTPYGIPGNTIYF. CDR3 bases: TGCGCCAGCACGCCGTACGGCATCCCTGGAAACACCATATATTTT.

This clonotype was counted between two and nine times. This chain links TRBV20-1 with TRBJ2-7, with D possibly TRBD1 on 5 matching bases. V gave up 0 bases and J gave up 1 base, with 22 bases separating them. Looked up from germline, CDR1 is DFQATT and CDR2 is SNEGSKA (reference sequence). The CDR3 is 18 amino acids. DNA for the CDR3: TGCAGTGCTAGAGATGCGCGTGGGGCGTGGACCGTTTCCTACGAGCAGTACTTC. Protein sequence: CSARDARGAWTVSYEQYF.

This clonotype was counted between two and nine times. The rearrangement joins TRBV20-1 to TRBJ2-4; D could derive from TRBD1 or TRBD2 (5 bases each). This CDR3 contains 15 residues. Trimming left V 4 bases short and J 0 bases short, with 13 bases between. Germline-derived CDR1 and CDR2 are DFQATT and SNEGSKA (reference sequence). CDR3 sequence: CSATSGALAKNIQYF. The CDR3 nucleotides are TGCAGTGCTACATCCGGGGCCCTAGCCAAAAACATTCAGTACTTC.

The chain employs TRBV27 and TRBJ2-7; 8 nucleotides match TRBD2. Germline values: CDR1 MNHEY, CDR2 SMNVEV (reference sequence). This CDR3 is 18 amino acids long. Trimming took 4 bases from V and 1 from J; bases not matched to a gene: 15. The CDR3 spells CASSSSGRYPGGSYEQYF. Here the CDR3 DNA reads TGTGCCAGCAGTTCCTCCGGGCGGTACCCGGGAGGGTCCTACGAGCAGTACTTC.

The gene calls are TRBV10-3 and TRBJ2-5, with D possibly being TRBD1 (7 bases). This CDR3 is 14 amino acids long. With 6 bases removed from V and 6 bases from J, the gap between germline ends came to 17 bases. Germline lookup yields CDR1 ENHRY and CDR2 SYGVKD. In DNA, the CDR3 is TGTGCCATCAGGGAAGGAGGGACAGTTCAGACCCAGTACTTC. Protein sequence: CAIREGGTVQTQYF.

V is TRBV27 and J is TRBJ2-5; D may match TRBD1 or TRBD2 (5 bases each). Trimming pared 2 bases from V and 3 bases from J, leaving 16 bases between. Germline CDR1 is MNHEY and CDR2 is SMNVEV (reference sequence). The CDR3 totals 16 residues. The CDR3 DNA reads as TGTGCCAGCAGTTTACGCCCCGGGGCCGGCAAAGAGACCCAGTACTTC. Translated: CASSLRPGAGKETQYF.

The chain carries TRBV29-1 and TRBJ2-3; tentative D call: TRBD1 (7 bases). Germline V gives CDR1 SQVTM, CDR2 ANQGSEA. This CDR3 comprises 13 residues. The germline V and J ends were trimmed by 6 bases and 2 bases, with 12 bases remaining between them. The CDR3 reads CSVAGQLTDTQYF. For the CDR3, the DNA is TGCAGCGTGGCGGGACAGCTCACAGATACGCAGTATTTT.

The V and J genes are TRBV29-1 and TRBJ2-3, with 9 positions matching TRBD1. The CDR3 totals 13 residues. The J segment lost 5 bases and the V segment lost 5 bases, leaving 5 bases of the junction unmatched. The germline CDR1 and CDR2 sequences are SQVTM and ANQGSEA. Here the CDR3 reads CSVWGQGGDTQYF. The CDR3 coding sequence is TGCAGCGTTTGGGGACAGGGTGGAGATACGCAGTATTTT.